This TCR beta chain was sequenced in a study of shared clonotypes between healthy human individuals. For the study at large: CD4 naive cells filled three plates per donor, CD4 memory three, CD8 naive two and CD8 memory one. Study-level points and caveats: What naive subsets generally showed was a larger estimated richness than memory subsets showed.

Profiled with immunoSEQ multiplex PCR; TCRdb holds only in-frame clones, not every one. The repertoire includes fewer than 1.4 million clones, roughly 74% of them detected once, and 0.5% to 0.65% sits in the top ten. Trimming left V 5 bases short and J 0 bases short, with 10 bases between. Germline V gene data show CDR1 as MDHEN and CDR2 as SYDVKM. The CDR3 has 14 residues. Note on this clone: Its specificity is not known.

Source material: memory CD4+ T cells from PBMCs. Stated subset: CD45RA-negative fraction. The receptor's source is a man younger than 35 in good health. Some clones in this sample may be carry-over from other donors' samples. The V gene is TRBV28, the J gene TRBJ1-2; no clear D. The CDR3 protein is CASSEGGANYGYTF. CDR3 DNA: TGTGCCAGCAGTGAAGGCGGAGCTAACTATGGCTACACCTTC.